The 21 T cell receptor beta chains reported below all come from one sample, sequenced in a study of T cell changes during pregnancy in multiple sclerosis. The method was immunoSEQ multiplex PCR; TCRdb's version includes in-frame clones alone and lacks a portion of them. This sample yields over 55,000 clones, of which about 92% are seen a single time; under 2% belongs to the top ten. Specimen: peripheral blood, collected after pregnancy. The source of these receptors is a female donor with multiple sclerosis, enrolled in a pregnancy study.

This sequence joins TRBV5-1 and TRBJ2-1, with D unresolved. V lost 4 bases and J lost 5, with 10 bases in between. Looked up from germline, CDR1 is SGHRS and CDR2 is YFSETQ. The CDR3 spans 13 residues. In nucleotides, the CDR3 is TGCGCCAGCAGCCTCCTAGTAAACAATGAGCAGTTCTTC. The encoded protein is CASSLLVNNEQFF.

This chain uses TRBV6-5 with TRBJ1-2, with D maybe TRBD1 (6 bases). CDR3 length: 15 amino acids. Per the germline V gene, CDR1 is MNHEY and CDR2 is SVGAGI. The ends were cut back, 10 bases at V and 4 bases at J, with 22 bases in the middle. This chain's CDR3 is CATMQTGPVGYGYTF. The CDR3 DNA follows: TGTGCCACCATGCAGACAGGACCGGTAGGCTATGGCTACACCTTC.

This chain links TRBV4-3 with TRBJ1-2, with unresolved D. This CDR3 spans 15 amino acids. The germline V gene encodes CDR1 LGHNA and CDR2 YSLEER. V was cut by 1 base and J by 3 bases, with 12 bases left in between. The CDR3: CASSQGIGGYYGYTF. CDR3 bases: TGCGCCAGCAGCCAAGGTATCGGCGGATACTATGGCTACACCTTC.

The rearrangement joins TRBV14 to TRBJ2-7; no definite D call. CDR3 length equals 14 residues. The V gene's germline CDR1 is SGHDN and CDR2 FVKESK. V shed 3 bases and J shed 1 base, with 10 bases lying between them. The chain's CDR3 is CASSHRGFSYEQYF. The CDR3 DNA reads TGTGCCAGCAGCCACAGAGGCTTTTCCTACGAGCAGTACTTC.

The chain combines TRBV7-2 with TRBJ2-5; D gene uncertain. V was cut by 3 bases and J by 2 bases, with 10 bases left in between. The CDR3 has 14 residues. Germline-derived CDR1 and CDR2 are SGHTA and FQGNSA. The CDR3 DNA follows: TGTGCCAGCAGCTTTACGAAACTTCAAGAGACCCAGTACTTC. Residues: CASSFTKLQETQYF. The full variable domain, with the rest looked up from reference TRBV7-2 and TRBJ2-5, is GAGVSQSPSNKVTEKGKDVELRCDPISGHTALYWYRQSLGQGLEFLIYFQGNSAPDKSGLPSDRFSAERTGGSVSTLTIQRTQQEDSAVYLCASSFTKLQETQYFGPGTRLLVL.

The V and J genes are TRBV5-6 and TRBJ2-1; D unclear. Germline V gives CDR1 SGHDT, CDR2 YYEEEE. The CDR3 is 11 amino acids. Trimming took off 1 base at V and 8 bases at J, with 4 bases between the two ends. The DNA of the CDR3 is TGTGCCAGCAGCTTGATCGATGAGCAGTTCTTC. This codes for CASSLIDEQFF.

V gene TRBV19 combines with J gene TRBJ2-3; a weak D match, TRBD2 (5 bases). CDR1 is LNHDA, CDR2 SQIVND, per germline (reference sequence). This CDR3 region has 14 residues. The V end lost 9 bases, the J end lost 0 bases, and 13 bases lay between the germline ends. CDR3 sequence: CASSLGISTDTQYF. In nucleotides, the CDR3 is TGTGCCAGCTCTCTCGGGATTAGCACAGATACGCAGTATTTT.

The chain carries TRBV4-3 and TRBJ1-3; D unclear. The germline gives CDR1 LGHNA, CDR2 YSLEER. V lost 0 bases, J lost 2 bases, and 8 bases lay in between. This CDR3 contains 15 residues. The CDR3 nucleotides read TGCGCCAGCAGCCAAGATTTCGGGGCTGGAAACACCATATATTTT. This sequence encodes CASSQDFGAGNTIYF.

This rearrangement joins TRBV7-2 to TRBJ1-5; no firm D call. Trimming stripped 5 bases from V and 0 bases from J, with 5 bases between. The V gene's germline CDR1 is SGHTA and CDR2 FQGNSA. The CDR3 consists of 13 residues. The CDR3 DNA sequence: TGTGCCAGCAGCCCCTATAGCAATCAGCCCCAGCATTTT. Translated, it gives CASSPYSNQPQHF. The whole variable domain, remainder taken from reference TRBV7-2 and TRBJ1-5, is GAGVSQSPSNKVTEKGKDVELRCDPISGHTALYWYRQSLGQGLEFLIYFQGNSAPDKSGLPSDRFSAERTGGSVSTLTIQRTQQEDSAVYLCASSPYSNQPQHFGDGTRLSIL.

This clone was counted only a few times. This sequence joins TRBV7-2 and TRBJ2-7; D ambiguous. This CDR3 is 12 amino acids long. Germline CDR1 is SGHTA and CDR2 is FQGNSA. V lost 0 bases and J lost 6, with 6 bases in between. For the CDR3, the DNA is TGTGCCAGCAGCTTAGCGACGGGCGAGCAGTACTTC. Translated: CASSLATGEQYF.

This chain links TRBV5-4 with TRBJ1-2; a possible D gene is TRBD1 (5 bases). This CDR3 has 13 residues. The germline CDR1 and CDR2 sequences are SGHNT and YYREEE (reference sequence). Trimming pared 0 bases from V and 4 bases from J, leaving 7 bases between. Here the CDR3 reads CASSLGGSYGYTF. CDR3 in DNA: TGTGCCAGCAGCTTGGGGGGCAGCTATGGCTACACCTTC.

J is TRBJ2-1 and V is TRBV27; 7 nucleotides line up with TRBD2. CDR1 is MNHEY, CDR2 SMNVEV, per germline (reference sequence). V was clipped by 7 bases and J by 3 bases; unmatched bases: 3. The CDR3 is made up of 13 amino acids. The CDR3 loop is CASTGGNYNEQFF. Here the CDR3 DNA reads TGTGCCAGCACCGGGGGGAACTACAATGAGCAGTTCTTC.

The chain recombines TRBV6-6 with TRBJ2-7; 7 bases line up with TRBD1. Trimming cost V 8 bases and J 0 bases; bases outside gene matches: 7. The CDR3 runs 14 residues. Germline CDR1 and CDR2: MNHNY and SVGAGI (reference sequence). In nucleotides, the CDR3 is TGTGCCAGCTTATGGGACAGCAGCTCCTACGAGCAGTACTTC. Amino acids: CASLWDSSSYEQYF.

The rearrangement joins TRBV21-1 to TRBJ2-1; the table's D call, TRBD2, was not checked against the DNA. TRBV21-1 has pseudogene status. The CDR3 sequence is 18 residues long. CDR3: CTTLRQPGLAGGVNEQFF. The CDR3 DNA reads as TGTACCACCCTAAGACAGCCGGGACTAGCGGGAGGGGTCAATGAGCAGTTCTTC.

This clone has just one count. The rearrangement links TRBV6-6 to TRBJ1-2, with D hard to call. CDR1 MNHNY and CDR2 SVGAGI come from the germline V gene (reference sequence). The CDR3 totals 14 residues. Between the trimmed V and J ends, which lost 2 bases and 1 base, there was a span of 8 bases. In DNA form, the CDR3 reads TGTGCCAGCAGTTACGGGCAGGTTAACTATGGCTACACCTTC. It is translated as CASSYGQVNYGYTF.

This chain connects TRBV6-1 to TRBJ1-4; tentatively, D is TRBD1 (6 bases). Germline-derived CDR1 and CDR2 are MNHNS and SASEGT. This CDR3 has 15 amino acids. V was pared by 0 bases and J by 5 bases, with 10 bases between. CDR3 loop: CASSEADRINEKLFF. The CDR3 nucleotides read TGTGCCAGCAGTGAAGCCGACAGGATCAATGAAAAACTGTTTTTT.

In its sample, this clone was seen once. J is TRBJ2-7 and V is TRBV30; 14 bases are a match to TRBD2. V gave up 5 bases and J gave up 2 bases; unmatched junction bases: 8. Germline V CDR1 and CDR2: GTSNPN, SVGIG (reference sequence). The CDR3 is 16 residues long. The CDR3 DNA sequence: TGTGCCTGGGGGGAGACGGGACTAGCGGGAGCCTACGAGCAGTACTTC. The encoded protein is CAWGETGLAGAYEQYF.

This clone appeared a single time. This sequence joins TRBV7-3 and TRBJ2-2; 9 bases are shared with TRBD1. J gave up 0 bases and V 6 bases, and 5 bases lay outside the gene matches. This CDR3 region has 16 residues. Germline CDR1 and CDR2: SGHTA and FQGTGA. The CDR3 loop is CASSSTGGANTGELFF. The CDR3 region has the DNA TGTGCCAGCAGTAGCACAGGGGGCGCGAACACCGGGGAGCTGTTTTTT.

The chain is built from TRBV18 and TRBJ1-6, with D hard to call. Per the germline V gene, CDR1 is KGHSH and CDR2 is LQKENI. The CDR3 runs 17 residues. V lost 2 bases and J lost 8, with 19 bases in between. The CDR3 is CASSPANPSKGDSPLHF. The CDR3 DNA sequence: TGTGCCAGCTCACCAGCCAACCCGTCGAAGGGAGATTCACCCCTCCACTTT.

The table lists this clone with a count of one. The V call is TRBV28, the J call TRBJ1-2; 7 bases fit TRBD1. Trimming at V came to 8 bases and at J to 0 bases, leaving 6 bases not matched to a gene. CDR3 length equals 14 residues. The germline gives CDR1 MDHEN, CDR2 SYDVKM. The CDR3 nucleotides are TGTGCCAGCCAGGGACAGCCTACTAACTATGGCTACACCTTC. It translates to CASQGQPTNYGYTF.

The gene calls are TRBV7-9 and TRBJ1-5; D remains unclear. The V and J ends lost 6 bases and 0 bases respectively, with 9 bases between them. The germline V gene has CDR1 SEHNR and CDR2 FQNEAQ (reference sequence). The CDR3 sequence is 14 residues long. The CDR3 DNA follows: TGTGCCAGCAGTGAAAGCTATAGCAATCAGCCCCAGCATTTT. This codes for CASSESYSNQPQHF.